A selection of T cell receptor beta chains follows, all from one sample in a study of blood T cell repertoires in COVID-19. Only in-frame clones appear in the TCRdb table, and some are missing; sequencing was by immunoSEQ multiplex PCR. The repertoire holds fewer than 400,000 clones, with roughly 90% as singletons. Sequencing was performed on PBMCs or T cells enriched from blood (not recorded which). These receptors all come from a woman aged 30 to 39 who had been exposed to COVID-19. The CDR3 runs from the conserved cysteine through the conserved F or W. A D gene is named only where the DNA matches it firmly. Part of the rows lack a size; the others show once, few, many or a class for expanded clones.

v_call	j_call	d_call	clone_size	cdr3_nt	cdr3_aa
TRBV5-1	TRBJ1-3	NA	NA	TGCGCCAGCACGACCCAAGGGGCGAACACCATATATTTT	CASTTQGANTIYF
TRBV10-2	TRBJ2-1	TRBD2	NA	TGCGCCAGCAGTGAGTTACCCCCACAGCGGGGGGGCCTACAGTTCTTC	CASSELPPQRGGLQFF
TRBV29-1	TRBJ2-3	NA	NA	TGCAGCCTGAGACTTTCCACTAGCACAGATACGCAGTATTTT	CSLRLSTSTDTQYF
TRBV5-8	TRBJ1-5	NA	many	TGTGCCAGCAGCTTGGGGCGGGGCAATCAGCCCCAGCATTTT	CASSLGRGNQPQHF
TRBV3-1/TRBV3-2	TRBJ1-1	TRBD1	NA	TGTGCCAGCAGCCAAGACGTTCTGGTGGGACAGGGGGCTCAAGCTTTCTTT	CASSQDVLVGQGAQAFF
TRBV7-8	TRBJ1-5	NA	once	TGTGCCAGCAGCTTAGATCAGATCGCAGATCAGCCCCAGCATTTT	CASSLDQIADQPQHF
TRBV4-1	TRBJ1-2	TRBD1	NA	TGCGCCAGCAGCCAAGATGGTCGGACAGGGTTTAACTATGGCTACACCTTC	CASSQDGRTGFNYGYTF
TRBV6-1	TRBJ2-7	NA	NA	TGTGCCAGCAGTGAAGGGGGGACACCCCCTCACGAGCAGTACTTC	CASSEGGTPPHEQYF
TRBV3-1/TRBV3-2	TRBJ1-2	NA	few	TGTGCCAGCAGCCACCCTGTGGGAGATGGCTACACCTTC	CASSHPVGDGYTF
TRBV7-8	TRBJ2-5	TRBD1	NA	TGTGCCAGCAGCGACTGGGACAGGGGGTCTCTCCAAGAGACCCAGTACTTC	CASSDWDRGSLQETQYF
TRBV9	TRBJ1-6	NA	NA	TGTGCCAGCAGCGTAGATCAGGGTCGAGATTCACCCCTCCACTTT	CASSVDQGRDSPLHF
TRBV19	TRBJ1-5	TRBD1	NA	TGTGCCAGTAGGCACCGGGACAGGAGAAATCAGCCCCAGCATTTT	CASRHRDRRNQPQHF
TRBV19	TRBJ2-3	TRBD1	NA	TGTGCCAGTAGTATGGACAGGGGGATAGATACGCAGTATTTT	CASSMDRGIDTQYF
TRBV19	TRBJ2-3	TRBD2	NA	TGTGCCAGTAGTATTATGGGGACTAGCGGGGGGGGAGATACGCAGTATTTT	CASSIMGTSGGGDTQYF
TRBV11-3	TRBJ2-1	NA	few	TGTGCCAGCAGCCAGACAAGCTACAATGAGCAGTTCTTC	CASSQTSYNEQFF